The 27 T cell receptor beta chains given below trace back to one sample, sequenced in a study of blood T cells in healthy people across ages. Primed by a sample-barcoded 5' primer and a J-beta primer mix, a second PCR proceeded for 7 to 11 cycles. MiXCR was run by TCRdb on the 5' RACE reads, yielding one entry per CDR3 protein. The sample holds approximately 800,000 distinct CDR3 sequences; roughly 60% are singletons and the top ten take around a quarter. Sequences were obtained from blood. The origin of the receptors is a man aged 25-45 years in good health.

This clonotype was observed once. This chain links TRBV27 with TRBJ2-5, with D possibly matching TRBD2 (5 bases). Germline CDR1 is MNHEY and CDR2 is SMNVEV (reference sequence). Between the trimmed V and J ends, which lost 3 bases and 0 bases, there was a span of 8 bases. The CDR3 sequence is 14 residues long. CDR3 loop: CASSFSVNQETQYF. CDR3 DNA sequence: TGTGCCAGCAGTTTTAGCGTAAACCAAGAGACCCAGTACTTC.

This clonotype was counted a few times. This rearrangement joins TRBV7-2 to TRBJ2-1; D call uncertain. Deletions cut 9 bases from V and 0 bases from J, with 6 bases between. Germline values: CDR1 SGHTA, CDR2 FQGNSA. The CDR3 length is 12 residues. The CDR3 DNA follows: TGTGCCAGTACCGCCTCCTACAATGAGCAGTTCTTC. Translating it yields CASTASYNEQFF.

V usage is TRBV6-1 and J usage is TRBJ2-7; TRBD1 agrees at 7 bases. CDR1 MNHNS and CDR2 SASEGT come from the germline V gene. Trimming removed 2 bases from V and 2 bases from J; junction bases left unmatched: 6. The CDR3 runs to 15 residues. DNA of the CDR3: TGTGCCAGCAGTGAACTAGGACAGGCTCCCTACGAGCAGTACTTC. Amino acid sequence: CASSELGQAPYEQYF.

This clonotype was seen just once. The chain combines TRBV9 with TRBJ2-3; a weak D match, TRBD1 (6 bases). Trimming cost V 2 bases and J 3 bases, with 13 bases left between them. The CDR3 runs 15 residues. Germline loops: CDR1 SGDLS, CDR2 YYNGEE. The chain's CDR3 is CASSVSGDRTDTQYF. The CDR3 DNA follows: TGTGCCAGCAGCGTCTCAGGGGATAGGACAGATACGCAGTATTTT.

The chain has TRBV28 and TRBJ1-5; 9 bases align to TRBD1. V lost 4 bases and J lost 5; bases outside the gene matches: 6. CDR1 is MDHEN, CDR2 SYDVKM, per germline. The CDR3 contains 15 residues. CDR3: CASSYTGTGYQPQHF. The CDR3 bases are TGTGCCAGCAGTTATACCGGGACAGGGTATCAGCCCCAGCATTTT.

The V and J genes are TRBV18 and TRBJ1-4; D not resolved. Germline V CDR1 and CDR2: KGHSH, LQKENI. The ends were cut back, 4 bases at V and 6 bases at J, with 15 bases in the middle. CDR3 length equals 15 residues. This chain's CDR3 is CASSRRTDRDEKLFF. CDR3 coding DNA: TGTGCCAGCTCACGGCGGACCGACCGCGATGAAAAACTGTTTTTT.

The rearrangement uses TRBV5-1 and TRBJ1-5; D is uncertain. In germline, CDR1 is SGHRS, CDR2 YFSETQ. Trimming shortened V by 0 bases and J by 0 bases, and 10 bases separated the two germline ends. The CDR3 has 16 residues. CDR3 coding DNA: TGCGCCAGCAGCTTGGGCCTCCACTATAGCAATCAGCCCCAGCATTTT. Translating gives CASSLGLHYSNQPQHF.

The chain uses TRBV7-8 and TRBJ2-1; 7 nucleotides agree with TRBD1. After removal of 2 bases from V and 7 bases from J, the junction contained 14 bases not matched to a gene. In germline, CDR1 is SGHVS, CDR2 FQNEAQ. This CDR3 has 17 amino acids. The CDR3 is CASSLRPTGFFGNEQFF. The CDR3 DNA sequence: TGTGCCAGCAGCTTACGGCCGACAGGGTTTTTCGGAAATGAGCAGTTCTTC.

J is TRBJ2-3 and V is TRBV20-1, with 8 bases matching TRBD2. Germline trimming cut 6 bases from V and 0 bases from J; bases unmatched to any gene: 14. The CDR3 totals 17 residues. The germline gives CDR1 DFQATT, CDR2 SNEGSKA (reference sequence). The CDR3 loop is CSAGGAGGTSSTDTQYF. In DNA, the CDR3 is TGCAGTGCCGGTGGGGCGGGGGGCACTTCTAGCACAGATACGCAGTATTTT.

This sequence joins TRBV20-1 and TRBJ2-1, with D maybe TRBD1 (6 bases). The CDR3 is 13 residues long. Deletions cut 5 bases from V and 8 bases from J, with 16 bases between. Germline loops: CDR1 DFQATT, CDR2 SNEGSKA (reference sequence). The CDR3 coding sequence is TGCAGTGCTGTTACAGGGAGAATCGATGAGCAGTTCTTC. It yields the protein CSAVTGRIDEQFF.

V gene TRBV6-2 or TRBV6-3 combines with J gene TRBJ2-1; 10 bases fit TRBD1. Germline V lookup: CDR1 MNHEY, CDR2 SVGEGT. CDR3 length: 15 amino acids. V lost 10 bases, J lost 6 bases, and 12 bases stayed unmatched. CDR3 DNA: TGTGCCACTTCGGGACAGGGGCCGCCTCGCAATGAGCAGTTCTTC. Amino acids: CATSGQGPPRNEQFF.

The chain employs TRBV4-3 and TRBJ1-2; 7 bases are a match to TRBD1. J gave up 2 bases and V 5 bases, and 2 bases lay outside the gene matches. CDR3 length: 13 residues. The germline V gene has CDR1 LGHNA and CDR2 YSLEER. The CDR3 DNA follows: TGCGCCAGCAGCGAGGGGGCGAACTATGGCTACACCTTC. The encoded protein is CASSEGANYGYTF.

This clonotype has more than one count but fewer than ten. J is TRBJ2-1 and V is TRBV7-3, with 8 bases that match TRBD2. The V gene end was trimmed by 5 bases and the J gene end by 9 bases; junction bases not matched to a gene: 9. CDR1 and CDR2 (germline): SGHTA, FQGTGA. This CDR3 comprises 14 residues. The CDR3 nucleotides read TGTGCCAGCAGCCATGCATCGGGGGGGCGTGAGCAGTTCTTC. This translates into CASSHASGGREQFF. Complete variable domain (other parts from reference TRBV7-3 and TRBJ2-1): GAGVSQTPSNKVTEKGKYVELRCDPISGHTALYWYRQSLGQGPEFLIYFQGTGAADDSGLPNDRFFAVRPEGSVSTLKIQRTERGDSAVYLCASSHASGGREQFFGPGTRLTVL.

This clonotype was picked up a small number of times. The V gene is TRBV28, the J gene TRBJ2-3; D tentatively fits TRBD1 or TRBD2 (5 bases each). Germline CDR1 is MDHEN and CDR2 is SYDVKM. This CDR3 has 14 amino acids. V shed 5 bases and J shed 6 bases, with 15 bases lying between them. The CDR3 loop is CASSDRDGRDTQYF. The CDR3 region has the DNA TGTGCCAGCAGTGACCGGGACGGACGGGATACGCAGTATTTT.

The chain carries TRBV6-5 and TRBJ2-3; 8 nucleotides align to TRBD2. The germline V gene has CDR1 MNHEY and CDR2 SVGAGI. V shed 11 bases, J shed 1 base, and the junction held 14 bases outside the gene matches. The CDR3 sequence is 16 residues long. The CDR3, as DNA: TGTGCCTCATCTCGGGGGGGGGCCAAAGGCACAGATACGCAGTATTTT. Translation: CASSRGGAKGTDTQYF.

With respect to this clonotype: This may come from a read error, since a much larger clone is one base off. The chain has TRBV12-3 or TRBV12-4 and TRBJ2-4, with D perhaps matching TRBD1 (6 bases). The assigned J gene may be wrong: the sequence end matches TRBJ2-7 better. The CDR3 consists of 15 residues. CDR3 bases: TGTGCCAGCAGTCCGTCAACAGGGCATAGGAGCGAGCAGTACTTC. It encodes CASSPSTGHRSEQYF.

V usage is TRBV6-5 and J usage is TRBJ2-1; no firm D call. Trimming removed 5 bases at V and 2 bases at J, with 10 bases between. This CDR3 region has 14 residues. Per germline, CDR1 MNHEY and CDR2 SVGAGI. CDR3 protein: CASSTDFTYNEQFF. In DNA, the CDR3 is TGTGCCAGCAGTACCGACTTCACCTACAATGAGCAGTTCTTC.

This clonotype has just a few counts. V usage is TRBV5-5 and J usage is TRBJ2-1, with a possible D match to TRBD2 (5 bases). CDR1 and CDR2 (germline): SGHKS, YYEKEE (reference sequence). V shed 0 bases and J shed 4 bases, with 11 bases lying between them. The CDR3 has 15 amino acids. Here the CDR3 reads CASSLERVPYNEQFF. The CDR3 DNA reads as TGTGCCAGCAGCTTGGAGAGGGTTCCTTACAATGAGCAGTTCTTC.

This clonotype came up many times. V gene TRBV29-1 combines with J gene TRBJ2-7; TRBD2 matches at 9 bases. The CDR3 is 15 amino acids. The germline V gene has CDR1 SQVTM and CDR2 ANQGSEA. V dropped 6 bases and J dropped 1; count of bases not matched to a gene: 10. The CDR3 reads CSVYSGGGSSYEQYF. CDR3 in DNA: TGCAGCGTCTATAGCGGGGGAGGATCTTCCTACGAGCAGTACTTC.

Regarding this clonotype: Mismatch with germline at one junction end may stem from a read error. The chain links TRBV20-1 to TRBJ2-3; maybe TRBD2 (5 bases). Germline V lookup: CDR1 DFQATT, CDR2 SNEGSKA (reference sequence). The CDR3 has 14 residues. The CDR3 region is CSAPAGSSTDTQYF. The CDR3 nucleotides are TGCAGTGCTCCTGCGGGTAGCAGCACCGATACGCAGTATTTT.

This clonotype has at least ten counts. The V call is TRBV20-1, the J call TRBJ2-5; D perhaps matches TRBD2 (5 bases). The CDR3 totals 12 residues. The V gene lost 7 bases and the J gene lost 3 bases, with 12 bases spanning the gap. Per germline, CDR1 DFQATT and CDR2 SNEGSKA (reference sequence). This chain's CDR3 is CSGLRVEETQYF. Here the CDR3 DNA reads TGCAGTGGACTACGGGTTGAAGAGACCCAGTACTTC.

This chain joins TRBV12-3 or TRBV12-4 and TRBJ2-1; D unresolved. The V gene lost 2 bases and the J gene lost 8 bases, with 10 bases spanning the gap. CDR3 length equals 13 residues. The CDR3 sequence is CASSLLGIDEQFF. The CDR3 region has the DNA TGTGCCAGCAGTTTATTAGGGATCGATGAGCAGTTCTTC.

The chain uses TRBV2 and TRBJ2-4; D is possibly TRBD1 or TRBD2 (6 bases each). The J call may be wrong; the DNA end is better matched by TRBJ2-5. CDR1 SNHLY and CDR2 FYNNEI come from the germline V gene. The CDR3 totals 13 residues. The CDR3 region has the DNA TGTGCCAGCAGTGTGTTTGAGGGGGGGACCCAGTACTTC. This codes for CASSVFEGGTQYF.

V gene TRBV15 combines with J gene TRBJ1-4; D remains unclear. Germline CDR1 is LNHNV and CDR2 is YYDKDF (reference sequence). The CDR3 length is 16 residues. The V gene lost 0 bases and the J gene lost 0 bases, with 8 bases spanning the gap. The CDR3 DNA sequence: TGTGCCACCAGCAGAGAGGCACACACAACTAATGAAAAACTGTTTTTT. Amino acid sequence: CATSREAHTTNEKLFF.

The chain couples TRBV5-1 to TRBJ2-3; 9 nucleotides agree with TRBD2. Germline lookup yields CDR1 SGHRS and CDR2 YFSETQ. There are 15 residues in the CDR3. V dropped 6 bases and J dropped 2; count of bases not matched to a gene: 7. In nucleotides, the CDR3 is TGCGCCAGCAATATAGCGGGGGACCACACAGATACGCAGTATTTT. Translation gives CASNIAGDHTDTQYF.

This chain links TRBV4-2 with TRBJ2-3; 11 bases match TRBD1. This CDR3 region has 18 residues. Germline V lookup: CDR1 LGHNA, CDR2 YNFKEQ. V gave up 0 bases and J gave up 1 base; unmatched junction bases: 6. The CDR3 here is CASSQEGTGGSGTDTQYF. CDR3 nucleotides: TGTGCCAGCAGCCAAGAGGGGACAGGGGGTAGTGGCACAGATACGCAGTATTTT.

The chain has TRBV30 and TRBJ2-3, with D tentatively TRBD2 (6 bases). Deletions cut 0 bases from V and 8 bases from J, with 12 bases between. Germline CDR1 GTSNPN, CDR2 SVGIG (reference sequence). The CDR3 is made up of 13 amino acids. CDR3 sequence: CAWSVGLEGTQYF. The CDR3 nucleotides read TGTGCCTGGAGTGTAGGGCTGGAGGGTACGCAGTATTTT.